The next 4 T cell receptor beta chains were all read from a single sample in a study of blood T cell repertoires in COVID-19. Profiling relied on immunoSEQ multiplex PCR, and the TCRdb table lists in-frame clones only, not all of them. The sample consists of 100,000 to 150,000 clones, about four fifths of them appearing once. The source material was peripheral blood. The receptors originated from a woman aged 50 to 60 with acute or convalescent COVID-19.

This clone has only one observation. The genes are TRBV10-3 and TRBJ1-6; D unresolved. CDR1 and CDR2 (germline): ENHRY, SYGVKD. Trimming removed 7 bases at V and 7 bases at J, with 8 bases between. This CDR3 is built from 12 residues. The CDR3 DNA reads TGTGCCATCACGTCCGGGAATTCACCCCTCCACTTT. It specifies CAITSGNSPLHF.

The chain combines TRBV13 with TRBJ1-3; 11 bases line up with TRBD1. Germline CDR1 and CDR2: PRHDT and FYEKMQ (reference sequence). The trim removed 5 bases at V and 2 bases at J, leaving 11 bases unmatched. The CDR3 sequence is 18 residues long. This CDR3 reads CASSATETDRGPGNTIYF. CDR3 in DNA: TGTGCCAGCAGCGCCACTGAAACGGACAGGGGGCCTGGAAACACCATATATTTT.

This clone has just one count. V and J are TRBV7-2 and TRBJ1-4; D gene unclear. Looked up from germline, CDR1 is SGHTA and CDR2 is FQGNSA. The germline V and J ends were trimmed by 5 bases and 0 bases, with 4 bases remaining between them. CDR3 length: 13 residues. The DNA for the CDR3 is TGTGCCAGCAGCCAATCAACTAATGAAAAACTGTTTTTT. Protein sequence: CASSQSTNEKLFF.

The chain employs TRBV5-5 and TRBJ2-1; D possibly corresponds to TRBD2 (5 bases). V was shortened by 3 bases and J by 5 bases, with 12 bases between the two germline ends. The CDR3 consists of 14 residues. The V gene's germline CDR1 is SGHKS and CDR2 YYEKEE (reference sequence). For the CDR3, the DNA is TGTGCCAGCAGCTCGGAAATCGGGAACAATGAGCAGTTCTTC. The encoded protein is CASSSEIGNNEQFF.